The 4 T cell receptor beta chains reported below all come from one sample, sequenced in a study of blood T cell repertoires in COVID-19. Some clones are missing from TCRdb's copy, which holds only in-frame ones; the method was immunoSEQ multiplex PCR. Of over 100,000 clones listed, around four fifths are singletons. Sequenced material: peripheral blood. The receptors stem from a man between 65 and 85 years old with acute or convalescent COVID-19.

The chain couples TRBV19 to TRBJ2-5; 8 bases agree with TRBD2. The J segment lost 2 bases and the V segment lost 3 bases, leaving 5 bases of the junction unmatched. The CDR3 length is 15 residues. Per the germline V gene, CDR1 is LNHDA and CDR2 is SQIVND (reference sequence). The CDR3 here is CASSMRQRGQETQYF. CDR3 DNA sequence: TGTGCCAGTAGTATGAGGCAGCGGGGGCAAGAGACCCAGTACTTC.

The chain carries TRBV3-1 (or the pseudogene TRBV3-2) and TRBJ2-5; 8 nucleotides match TRBD2. Germline V gives CDR1 LGHDT, CDR2 YNNKEL (reference sequence). The CDR3 runs 12 residues. V shed 3 bases and J 11 bases; nucleotides not matched to a gene: 5. CDR3 bases: TGTGCCAGCAGCCAGCTTAGCGGGATTCAGTACTTC. Its translation: CASSQLSGIQYF.

The chain has TRBV18 and TRBJ1-1; TRBD1 is a possible D gene (5 bases). CDR3 size: 13 residues. Germline loops: CDR1 KGHSH, CDR2 LQKENI. The V end lost 5 bases, the J end lost 0 bases, and 7 bases lay between the germline ends. The CDR3 protein is CASSDSVNTEAFF. In DNA form, the CDR3 reads TGTGCCAGCTCAGACAGCGTGAACACTGAAGCTTTCTTT.

This sequence joins TRBV6-5 and TRBJ2-5; possibly TRBD1 for D (6 bases). The CDR3 length is 14 residues. The germline CDR1 and CDR2 sequences are MNHEY and SVGAGI. V was clipped by 6 bases and J by 2 bases, with 13 bases between them. CDR3 sequence (DNA): TGTGCCAGCAGAAGGGACAATGGGCAAGAGACCCAGTACTTC. Its translation is CASRRDNGQETQYF.